This T cell receptor (beta chain) was recovered during a study of radiotherapy plus CTLA-4 blockade in lung cancer. With V trimmed by 2 bases and J by 4 bases, 4 bases remained unmatched. The germline gives CDR1 MDHEN, CDR2 SYDVKM. The CDR3 consists of 15 residues. Data came from immunoSEQ multiplex PCR; TCRdb stores just in-frame clones and leaves some out. The table records roughly 100,000 clones, about four fifths of them present only once. The genes are TRBV28 and TRBJ1-4; TRBD1 aligns across 7 bases. The sequencing used peripheral blood, collected from a patient treated with radiotherapy plus ipilimumab. The sequence was obtained from a human donor with non-small cell lung cancer that progressed on radiotherapy plus ipilimumab. CDR3 in amino acids: CASSLGGQINEKLFF. The CDR3 DNA follows: TGTGCCAGCAGTTTAGGGGGACAGATTAATGAAAAACTGTTTTTT.